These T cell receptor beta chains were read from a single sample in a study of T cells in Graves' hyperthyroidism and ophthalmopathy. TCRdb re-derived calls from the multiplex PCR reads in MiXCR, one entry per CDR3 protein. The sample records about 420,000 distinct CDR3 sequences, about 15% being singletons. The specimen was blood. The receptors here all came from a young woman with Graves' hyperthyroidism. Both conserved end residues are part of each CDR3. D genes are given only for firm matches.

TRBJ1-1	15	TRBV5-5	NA	CASSIGRPMNTEAFF
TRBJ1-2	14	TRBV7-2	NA	CATPLGGQGYGYTF
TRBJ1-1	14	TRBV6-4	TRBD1	CASSRDSMNTEAFF
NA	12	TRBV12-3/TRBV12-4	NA	CACSSQYQPQYF
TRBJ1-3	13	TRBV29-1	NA	CSARIPSGNTIYF
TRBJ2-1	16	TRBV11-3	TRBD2	CASSLLSGRVGNEQFF
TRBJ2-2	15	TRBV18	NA	CASSPRAVGNGELFF
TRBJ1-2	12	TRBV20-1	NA	CSARNRNYGYTF
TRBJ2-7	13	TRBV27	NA	CASSPTSYNEQYF
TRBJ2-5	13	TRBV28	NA	CASIKPGKETQYF